This T cell receptor beta chain was found in a study of blood T cell repertoires in COVID-19. The overall study: From T cells, B-cell-depleted T cells, or PBMCs came the material, which was cDNA or gDNA.

Per germline, CDR1 SEHNR and CDR2 FQNEAQ (reference sequence). CDR3 size: 13 residues. V was trimmed by 7 bases and J by 0 bases, leaving 4 bases between them. In the original analysis: Estimation of nucleated cell counts relied on the amplification of reference gene primers. Clones were read by immunoSEQ multiplex PCR, and TCRdb kept only the in-frame ones, dropping some. Clone size and the V and J calls come from that table; the DNA yielded D and trimming. The sample shows some 250,000 clones, about 86% of them seen only once. The sequence derives from a woman aged 60-75 years with active or convalescent COVID-19. Sequences were obtained from peripheral blood. The V call is TRBV7-9, the J call TRBJ2-6; no clear D gene. The CDR3 loop reads CASILSGANVLTF. Here the CDR3 DNA reads TGTGCCAGCATCCTCTCTGGGGCCAACGTCCTGACTTTC.